What follows are 10 T cell receptor beta chains derived from one specimen sequenced in a study of T cell responses to AZD1222 COVID-19 vaccine. TCRdb keeps only in-frame clones here, not all; method: immunoSEQ multiplex PCR. The table includes about 200,000 clones, about 94% detected once. The sample consisted of peripheral blood, taken 28 days after the second AZD1222 dose. The source of these receptors is an adult who received the AZD1222 COVID-19 vaccine.

V and J are TRBV19 and TRBJ1-5, with 7 positions matching TRBD1. This CDR3 has 15 amino acids. J was trimmed by 1 base and V by 7 bases; bases with no gene match: 7. Germline V CDR1 and CDR2: LNHDA, SQIVND (reference sequence). The CDR3 is CASNEVGGSNQPQHF. In DNA, the CDR3 is TGTGCCAGTAATGAGGTAGGGGGCAGCAATCAGCCCCAGCATTTT.

J is TRBJ1-2 and V is TRBV2; TRBD1 matches at 9 bases. Trimming cost V 5 bases and J 10 bases; bases outside gene matches: 8. CDR3 length: 13 amino acids. Germline V lookup: CDR1 SNHLY, CDR2 FYNNEI. The CDR3: CASSWDRESDYTF. The CDR3 DNA reads TGTGCCAGCAGTTGGGACAGGGAATCTGACTACACCTTC.

The chain is built from TRBV7-2 and TRBJ1-1, with 7 bases lining up with TRBD1. CDR1 is SGHTA, CDR2 FQGNSA, per germline. This CDR3 is built from 14 residues. The V segment lost 7 bases and the J segment 1 base; nucleotides outside the gene matches: 6. This chain's CDR3 is CASNPNRGNTEAFF. In DNA form, the CDR3 reads TGTGCCAGCAACCCCAACAGGGGGAACACTGAAGCTTTCTTT.

The chain recombines TRBV30 with TRBJ2-7; no clear D gene. The CDR3 is 11 residues long. Germline CDR1 reads GTSNPN; CDR2 reads SVGIG (reference sequence). V was pared by 5 bases and J by 4 bases, with 9 bases between. The CDR3 is CAWGVGYEQYF. The CDR3 region has the DNA TGTGCCTGGGGGGTGGGGTACGAGCAGTACTTC.

The gene calls are TRBV7-2 and TRBJ2-1, with D perhaps matching TRBD1 (6 bases). Germline V lookup: CDR1 SGHTA, CDR2 FQGNSA. This CDR3 spans 15 amino acids. Trimming pared 5 bases from V and 6 bases from J, leaving 17 bases between. The CDR3 reads CASSLRAGEFNEQFF. As DNA, the CDR3 is TGTGCCAGCAGCCTACGGGCAGGGGAGTTCAATGAGCAGTTCTTC.

This chain joins TRBV19 and TRBJ1-1; tentatively, D is TRBD1 (5 bases). The CDR3 is made up of 13 amino acids. Germline V gene sequence: CDR1 LNHDA, CDR2 SQIVND (reference sequence). Trimming left V 5 bases short and J 6 bases short, with 13 bases between. The CDR3 coding sequence is TGTGCCAGTAGTCCCATGGGGGGTCCTGAAGCTTTCTTT. This codes for CASSPMGGPEAFF.

This chain joins TRBV25-1 and TRBJ1-1; tentatively, D is TRBD1 (5 bases). In germline, CDR1 is MGHDK, CDR2 SYGVNS. Trimming shortened V by 6 bases and J by 6 bases, and 17 bases separated the two germline ends. The CDR3 spans 14 residues. The CDR3 protein is CASRSFQGSAEAFF. DNA for the CDR3: TGTGCCAGCAGATCTTTTCAGGGTTCGGCTGAAGCTTTCTTT.

This clone was counted only a few times. In DNA, the CDR3 is TGCGCCAGCAGCGATGAGATTGGAAACACCATATATTTT. Amino acid sequence: CASSDEIGNTIYF. The chain combines TRBV5-1 with TRBJ1-3; D not resolved. CDR3 size: 13 residues. Germline V gene data show CDR1 as SGHRS and CDR2 as YFSETQ. The ends were cut back, 4 bases at V and 3 bases at J, with 8 bases in the middle. The whole variable domain, remainder taken from reference TRBV5-1 and TRBJ1-3, is KAGVTQTPRYLIKTRGQQVTLSCSPISGHRSVSWYQQTPGQGLQFLFEYFSETQRNKGNFPGRFSGRQFSNSRSEMNVSTLELGDSALYLCASSDEIGNTIYFGEGSWLTVV.

V and J are TRBV7-6 and TRBJ1-1; perhaps TRBD1 as D (6 bases). The CDR3 has 13 residues. Trimming pared 4 bases from V and 4 bases from J, leaving 10 bases between. Per germline, CDR1 SGHVS and CDR2 FNYEAQ. In DNA form, the CDR3 reads TGTGCCAGCAGCTCCCTACAGGGCACTGAAGCTTTCTTT. It codes for CASSSLQGTEAFF.

The chain has TRBV19 and TRBJ1-5; D remains ambiguous. Germline values: CDR1 LNHDA, CDR2 SQIVND (reference sequence). Trimming left V 4 bases short and J 4 bases short, with 8 bases between. The CDR3 has 13 residues. In DNA form, the CDR3 reads TGTGCCAGTAGTAGGGCTGCAAATCAGCCCCAGCATTTT. Translation gives CASSRAANQPQHF.